The 31 T cell receptor beta chains listed next were all sequenced from one sample in a study of cytomegalovirus exposure and HLA in healthy donors. PCR was performed using 60 Vbeta and 13 Jbeta primers. Clones were sequenced by immunoSEQ multiplex PCR, and TCRdb holds only the in-frame ones, with some missing. The table lists some 140,000 clones, over 60% of them singletons. Sequenced input: PBMCs. These receptors originate from a man aged 25-45 years in good health and CMV-seronegative.

The V and J genes are TRBV7-8 and TRBJ2-2; TRBD2 matches 7 bases. Trimming cost V 2 bases and J 2 bases; bases outside gene matches: 5. Per the germline V gene, CDR1 is SGHVS and CDR2 is FQNEAQ. There are 16 residues in the CDR3. CDR3: CASSLFGTTNTGELFF. CDR3 DNA: TGTGCCAGCAGCTTATTCGGGACTACAAACACCGGGGAGCTGTTTTTT. The complete variable domain, with remaining parts taken from reference TRBV7-8 and TRBJ2-2, reads GAGVSQSPRYKVAKRGQDVALRCDPISGHVSLFWYQQALGQGPEFLTYFQNEAQLDKSGLPSDRFFAERPEGSVSTLKIQRTQQEDSAVYLCASSLFGTTNTGELFFGEGSRLTVL.

This chain uses TRBV29-1 with TRBJ1-3, with unresolved D. The CDR3 length is 15 residues. Germline loops: CDR1 SQVTM, CDR2 ANQGSEA. The V and J ends lost 1 base and 7 bases respectively, with 17 bases between them. The CDR3 sequence is CSVEVANFLTNTIYF. CDR3 nucleotides: TGCAGCGTTGAAGTCGCGAACTTTCTTACCAACACCATATATTTT.

The chain employs TRBV9 and TRBJ1-4, with D tentatively TRBD1 (6 bases). Trimming removed 3 bases from V and 7 bases from J, with 7 bases in between. The CDR3 extends over 12 amino acids. CDR1 and CDR2 from the germline V gene are SGDLS and YYNGEE. CDR3 bases: TGTGCCAGCAGCGCGGACAGTGAAAAACTGTTTTTT. This gives the protein CASSADSEKLFF.

This clone was found once. The J gene is TRBJ2-4, the V gene TRBV5-4; D unresolved. Germline V gives CDR1 SGHNT, CDR2 YYREEE (reference sequence). The CDR3 totals 12 residues. V lost 4 bases to trimming and J lost 6 bases, with 8 bases between them. As DNA, the CDR3 is TGTGCCAGCAGCATTCCGGGAAACATTCAGTACTTC. Residues: CASSIPGNIQYF.

This clone was observed a few times. This chain connects TRBV6-1 to TRBJ2-7; 10 nucleotides align to TRBD2. CDR1 is MNHNS and CDR2 is SASEGT in the germline V gene. The V and J ends lost 1 base and 7 bases, in that order; junction bases with no gene match: 7. The CDR3 has 15 amino acids. The CDR3 nucleotides read TGTGCCAGCAGTGAAGGTCAGGGTAGCGGGAGGGAGCAGTACTTC. Amino acids: CASSEGQGSGREQYF.

This clone has just a few counts. This chain uses TRBV5-4 with TRBJ1-2, with 8 bases matching TRBD1. CDR3 length: 13 residues. The V gene's germline CDR1 is SGHNT and CDR2 YYREEE (reference sequence). V was clipped by 4 bases and J by 9 bases; unmatched bases: 8. This CDR3 is CASSRQGQGSYTF. The CDR3 nucleotides are TGTGCCAGCAGCAGACAGGGGCAAGGGAGCTACACCTTC.

This clone was counted only a few times. The rearrangement joins TRBV4-2 to TRBJ1-1; TRBD1 agrees at 12 bases. Germline CDR1 LGHNA, CDR2 YNFKEQ. The CDR3 is 16 residues long. V lost 1 base to trimming and J lost 5 bases; unmatched junction nucleotides: 5. CDR3 sequence (DNA): TGTGCCAGCAGCCAAGGTTGGGACAGGGGGCTTACTGAAGCTTTCTTT. This gives the protein CASSQGWDRGLTEAFF.

This chain uses TRBV7-9 with TRBJ2-3; 7 nucleotides align to TRBD2. J gave up 6 bases and V 1 base, and 4 bases lay outside the gene matches. There are 14 residues in the CDR3. The germline CDR1 and CDR2 sequences are SEHNR and FQNEAQ (reference sequence). Written as DNA, the CDR3 is TGTGCCAGCAGCTTAGTTTTAGCGGGTGATACGCAGTATTTT. It yields the protein CASSLVLAGDTQYF.

This chain connects TRBV7-2 to TRBJ1-1; tentatively, D is TRBD1 (6 bases). CDR1 SGHTA and CDR2 FQGNSA come from the germline V gene. The CDR3 consists of 14 residues. Trimming removed 5 bases at V and 7 bases at J, with 17 bases between. CDR3 nucleotide sequence: TGTGCCAGCAGCCCCCGGCAGGGGCAGGGTGAAGCTTTCTTT. Protein: CASSPRQGQGEAFF.

The rearrangement links TRBV7-9 to TRBJ2-4, with D possibly TRBD2 on 7 matching bases. Germline V lookup: CDR1 SEHNR, CDR2 FQNEAQ (reference sequence). The length of the CDR3 is 16 residues. V shed 1 base and J shed 9 bases, with 19 bases lying between them. CDR3 region: CASSLGGGSSGGIQYF. For the CDR3, the DNA is TGTGCCAGCAGCTTAGGAGGGGGGTCCTCGGGGGGCATTCAGTACTTC.

The rearrangement uses TRBV10-1 and TRBJ2-7, with TRBD1 as a possible D gene (5 bases). V was shortened by 1 base and J by 5 bases, with 12 bases between the two germline ends. The CDR3 totals 14 residues. Germline CDR1 WNHNN, CDR2 SYGVQD (reference sequence). In DNA form, the CDR3 reads TGCGCCAGCAGTGAGTTCAGGGTAACCCACGAGCAGTACTTC. As protein: CASSEFRVTHEQYF.

The J gene is TRBJ2-7, the V gene TRBV7-8; the D is unclear. The germline V and J ends were trimmed by 5 bases and 5 bases, with 16 bases remaining between them. In germline, CDR1 is SGHVS, CDR2 FQNEAQ. This CDR3 has 14 amino acids. The CDR3: CASSPPVSLDEQYF. CDR3 coding DNA: TGTGCCAGCAGCCCCCCGGTTTCTCTGGACGAGCAGTACTTC.

The chain uses TRBV9 and TRBJ2-7, with D possibly TRBD1 on 5 matching bases. Germline values: CDR1 SGDLS, CDR2 YYNGEE. This CDR3 comprises 15 residues. Trimming took off 3 bases at V and 3 bases at J, with 16 bases between the two ends. CDR3 loop: CASSAGGAVIYEQYF. For the CDR3, the DNA is TGTGCCAGCAGCGCCGGTGGGGCTGTAATCTACGAGCAGTACTTC.

The CDR3 bases are TGTGCCAGCCAGACTTTAGCGGGAGGTGGGTACGAGCAGTACTTC. Translated: CASQTLAGGGYEQYF. The chain carries TRBV7-8 and TRBJ2-7, with 10 bases that match TRBD2. Germline assignment: CDR1 SGHVS and CDR2 FQNEAQ. There are 15 residues in the CDR3. V shed 8 bases, J shed 4 bases, and the junction held 11 bases outside the gene matches. The full variable domain, rest sourced from reference TRBV7-8 and TRBJ2-7, is GAGVSQSPRYKVAKRGQDVALRCDPISGHVSLFWYQQALGQGPEFLTYFQNEAQLDKSGLPSDRFFAERPEGSVSTLKIQRTQQEDSAVYLCASQTLAGGGYEQYFGPGTRLTVT.

The chain employs TRBV5-1 and TRBJ2-1, with 9 bases that match TRBD2. Germline V gene sequence: CDR1 SGHRS, CDR2 YFSETQ. J gave up 4 bases and V 3 bases, and 8 bases lay outside the gene matches. The CDR3 loop spans 16 amino acids. The DNA for the CDR3 is TGCGCCAGCAGCTCGCGGGGGGGGAGGGGTTACAATGAGCAGTTCTTC. Translation: CASSSRGGRGYNEQFF.

The chain links TRBV15 to TRBJ2-7; perhaps TRBD1 as D (6 bases). V lost 7 bases to trimming and J lost 7 bases, with 20 bases between them. Germline V gives CDR1 LNHNV, CDR2 YYDKDF (reference sequence). This CDR3 has 14 amino acids. The CDR3 nucleotides read TGTGCCACCACCTCATCGACAGGAGCTCAAGAGCAGTACTTC. It specifies CATTSSTGAQEQYF.

V is TRBV4-1 and J is TRBJ2-7, with 12 bases that match TRBD2. Germline assignment: CDR1 MGHRA and CDR2 YSYEKL. This CDR3 spans 15 amino acids. J lost 7 bases, V lost 0 bases, and 4 bases had no gene match. The DNA of the CDR3 is TGCGCCAGCAGCCAAGAAATCCTAGCGGGAGGGGAGCAGTACTTC. Protein sequence: CASSQEILAGGEQYF.

The J gene is TRBJ2-5, the V gene TRBV5-1, with 9 bases identical to TRBD2. Germline V gene data show CDR1 as SGHRS and CDR2 as YFSETQ. The CDR3 is 17 amino acids. The J segment lost 1 base and the V segment lost 3 bases, leaving 10 bases of the junction unmatched. CDR3 DNA: TGCGCCAGCAGCTCTCCTCGGGCAGCGGGAGGCCAAGAGACCCAGTACTTC. The encoded protein is CASSSPRAAGGQETQYF. The complete variable domain, with remaining parts taken from reference TRBV5-1 and TRBJ2-5, reads KAGVTQTPRYLIKTRGQQVTLSCSPISGHRSVSWYQQTPGQGLQFLFEYFSETQRNKGNFPGRFSGRQFSNSRSEMNVSTLELGDSALYLCASSSPRAAGGQETQYFGPGTRLLVL.

The CDR3 loop reads CASSRTGGATDTQYF. The DNA of the CDR3 is TGTGCCAGCAGCCGGACAGGGGGCGCAACAGATACGCAGTATTTT. This chain connects TRBV5-6 to TRBJ2-3; 11 bases line up with TRBD1. CDR1 and CDR2 from the germline V gene are SGHDT and YYEEEE. V lost 4 bases and J lost 3; bases outside the gene matches: 4. The CDR3 consists of 15 residues.

CDR3 protein: CASSIIAAGDAFF. As DNA, the CDR3 is TGTGCCAGTAGTATAATCGCTGCGGGGGACGCTTTCTTT. The chain couples TRBV19 to TRBJ1-1; perhaps TRBD1 as D (5 bases). CDR3 length: 13 residues. Germline CDR1 reads LNHDA; CDR2 reads SQIVND (reference sequence). V lost 2 bases and J 11 bases, leaving 15 bases between the germline ends. Filled out from reference TRBV19 and TRBJ1-1, the complete variable domain reads DGGITQSPKYLFRKEGQNVTLSCEQNLNHDAMYWYRQDPGQGLRLIYYSQIVNDFQKGDIAEGYSVSREKKESFPLTVTSAQKNPTAFYLCASSIIAAGDAFFGQGTRLTVV.

This clone has more than one count but fewer than ten. The gene calls are TRBV6-5 and TRBJ1-1; possibly TRBD1 for D (6 bases). CDR1 and CDR2 (germline): MNHEY, SVGAGI. Trimming took 6 bases from V and 0 from J, leaving 11 bases between them. This CDR3 has 14 amino acids. CDR3 DNA: TGTGCCAGCAGACGGGACATTTTGAACACTGAAGCTTTCTTT. Translating it yields CASRRDILNTEAFF.

This clone was counted a few times. This CDR3 reads CASSLTEGGGVGNEQFF. DNA of the CDR3: TGCGCCAGCAGCCTCACGGAGGGCGGAGGGGTGGGCAATGAGCAGTTCTTC. The gene calls are TRBV4-1 and TRBJ2-1; D is perhaps TRBD2 (6 bases). V lost 4 bases and J 6 bases, leaving 22 bases between the germline ends. CDR3 length equals 17 residues. Germline V gene sequence: CDR1 MGHRA, CDR2 YSYEKL.

The chain couples TRBV6-1 to TRBJ1-5; 7 positions agree with TRBD1. With 4 bases clipped from V and 7 bases from J, the junction kept 10 bases outside the gene matches. This CDR3 comprises 15 residues. Germline CDR1 is MNHNS and CDR2 is SASEGT. Written as DNA, the CDR3 is TGTGCCAGCAGTGCGTACAGACAGGGTGGCCAGCCCCAGCATTTT. Its translation is CASSAYRQGGQPQHF.

The rearrangement joins TRBV7-9 to TRBJ2-7; 9 bases map to TRBD1. The germline V gene encodes CDR1 SEHNR and CDR2 FQNEAQ (reference sequence). CDR3 length: 15 amino acids. Trimming at V came to 4 bases and at J to 1 base, leaving 5 bases not matched to a gene. CDR3 loop: CASSSWTGESYEQYF. CDR3 coding DNA: TGTGCCAGCAGCTCCTGGACAGGGGAATCCTACGAGCAGTACTTC. Looking up the rest from reference TRBV7-9 and TRBJ2-7 gives the full variable domain: DTGVSQNPRHKITKRGQNVTFRCDPISEHNRLYWYRQTLGQGPEFLTYFQNEAQLEKSRLLSDRFSAERPKGSFSTLEIQRTEQGDSAMYLCASSSWTGESYEQYFGPGTRLTVT.

The chain has TRBV7-2 and TRBJ2-5; TRBD2 agrees at 8 bases. V lost 5 bases to trimming and J lost 6 bases; unmatched junction nucleotides: 11. The CDR3 contains 15 residues. Germline CDR1 SGHTA, CDR2 FQGNSA. DNA of the CDR3: TGTGCCAGCAGCCCAACTAGCGGCTGGGGGCAGACCCAGTACTTC. Translation gives CASSPTSGWGQTQYF. Full variable domain (remainder filled in from reference TRBV7-2 and TRBJ2-5): GAGVSQSPSNKVTEKGKDVELRCDPISGHTALYWYRQSLGQGLEFLIYFQGNSAPDKSGLPSDRFSAERTGGSVSTLTIQRTQQEDSAVYLCASSPTSGWGQTQYFGPGTRLLVL.

The chain links TRBV11-2 to TRBJ1-3; D is ambiguous. The length of the CDR3 is 19 residues. Looked up from germline, CDR1 is SGHAT and CDR2 is FQNNGV. Trimming took 5 bases from V and 0 from J, leaving 23 bases between them. CDR3 coding DNA: TGTGCCAGCAGCCGTTTTGGGCTTCGAACATACCGCTCTGGAAACACCATATATTTT. Its translation is CASSRFGLRTYRSGNTIYF. Combining the CDR3 with reference TRBV11-2 and TRBJ1-3 gives the whole variable domain EAGVAQSPRYKIIEKRQSVAFWCNPISGHATLYWYQQILGQGPKLLIQFQNNGVVDDSQLPKDRFSAERLKGVDSTLKIQPAKLEDSAVYLCASSRFGLRTYRSGNTIYFGEGSWLTVV.

The rearrangement joins TRBV6-5 to TRBJ2-1; D ambiguous. This CDR3 contains 15 residues. Germline CDR1 is MNHEY and CDR2 is SVGAGI. V lost 7 bases, J lost 0 bases, and 13 bases lay in between. The CDR3 nucleotides are TGTGCCAGCAACTTCGCCGGTAGCTCCTACAATGAGCAGTTCTTC. As protein: CASNFAGSSYNEQFF.

The chain uses TRBV7-3 and TRBJ1-1; 8 nucleotides align to TRBD1. V dropped 3 bases and J dropped 4; count of bases not matched to a gene: 1. There are 13 residues in the CDR3. Per germline, CDR1 SGHTA and CDR2 FQGTGA. The CDR3 bases are TGTGCCAGCAGCTTCGGACAGGGCACTGAAGCTTTCTTT. Translating gives CASSFGQGTEAFF.

A remark on this clone: One end of the junction varies from germline; a read error may be responsible. The chain combines TRBV5-1 with TRBJ2-5, with TRBD2 as a possible D gene (6 bases). CDR1 is SGHRS and CDR2 is YFSETQ in the germline V gene. The CDR3 is made up of 15 amino acids. CDR3 in amino acids: CASSLGEGWGETQHF. CDR3 DNA sequence: TGCGCCAGCAGCTTGGGTGAGGGCTGGGGGGAGACCCAGCACTTC.

The chain employs TRBV9 and TRBJ2-7; 11 bases align to TRBD2. Germline CDR1 and CDR2: SGDLS and YYNGEE. This CDR3 is built from 15 residues. V shed 4 bases and J 2 bases; nucleotides not matched to a gene: 5. CDR3 DNA: TGTGCCAGCAGCCCACGACTAGCGGGGACCTACGAGCAGTACTTC. This sequence encodes CASSPRLAGTYEQYF.

This clone was detected only once. This rearrangement joins TRBV5-4 to TRBJ1-1, with 7 positions matching TRBD1. J was trimmed by 0 bases and V by 5 bases; bases with no gene match: 7. The CDR3 covers 15 residues. Per germline, CDR1 SGHNT and CDR2 YYREEE (reference sequence). The CDR3 is CASSTGTAMNTEAFF. CDR3 nucleotides: TGTGCCAGCAGTACCGGGACAGCGATGAACACTGAAGCTTTCTTT.